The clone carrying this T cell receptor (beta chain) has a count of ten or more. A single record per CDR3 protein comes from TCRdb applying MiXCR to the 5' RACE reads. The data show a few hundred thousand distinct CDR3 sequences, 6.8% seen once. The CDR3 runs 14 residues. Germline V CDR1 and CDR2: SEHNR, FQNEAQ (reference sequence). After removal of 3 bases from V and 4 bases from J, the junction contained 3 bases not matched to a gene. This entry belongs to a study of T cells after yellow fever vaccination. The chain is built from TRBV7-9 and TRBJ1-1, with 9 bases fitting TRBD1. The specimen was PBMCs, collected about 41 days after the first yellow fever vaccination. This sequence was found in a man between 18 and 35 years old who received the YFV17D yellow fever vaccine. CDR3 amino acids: CASSFRQGGTEAFF. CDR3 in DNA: TGTGCCAGCAGCTTCAGACAGGGGGGCACTGAAGCTTTCTTT.